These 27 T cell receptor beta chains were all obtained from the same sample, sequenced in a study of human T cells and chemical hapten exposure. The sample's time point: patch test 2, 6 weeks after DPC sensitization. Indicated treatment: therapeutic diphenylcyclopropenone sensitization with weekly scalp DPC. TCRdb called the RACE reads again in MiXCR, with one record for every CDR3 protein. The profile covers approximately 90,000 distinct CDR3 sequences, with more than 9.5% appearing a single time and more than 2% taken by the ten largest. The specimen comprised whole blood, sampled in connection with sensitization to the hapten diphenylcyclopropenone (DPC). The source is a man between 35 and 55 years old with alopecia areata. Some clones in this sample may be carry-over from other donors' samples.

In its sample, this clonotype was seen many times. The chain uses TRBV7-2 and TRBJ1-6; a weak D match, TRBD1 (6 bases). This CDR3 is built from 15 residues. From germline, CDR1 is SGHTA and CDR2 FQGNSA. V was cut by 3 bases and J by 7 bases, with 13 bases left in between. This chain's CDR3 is CASSFLAQGNSPLHF. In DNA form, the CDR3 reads TGTGCCAGCAGCTTCTTGGCCCAGGGGAATTCACCCCTCCACTTT.

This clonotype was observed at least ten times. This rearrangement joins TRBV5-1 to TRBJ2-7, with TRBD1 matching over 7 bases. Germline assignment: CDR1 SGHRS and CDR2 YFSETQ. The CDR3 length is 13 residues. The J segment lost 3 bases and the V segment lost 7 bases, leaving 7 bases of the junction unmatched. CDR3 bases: TGCGCCAGCGGCACCGGGACAGACTACGAGCAGTACTTC. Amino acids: CASGTGTDYEQYF.

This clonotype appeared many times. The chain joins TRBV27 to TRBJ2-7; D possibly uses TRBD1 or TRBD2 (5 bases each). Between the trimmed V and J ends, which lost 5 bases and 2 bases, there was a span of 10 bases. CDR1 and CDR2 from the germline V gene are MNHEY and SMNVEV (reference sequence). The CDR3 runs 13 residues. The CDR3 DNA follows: TGTGCCAGCAGTCTGGGACGGACCTACGAGCAGTACTTC. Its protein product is CASSLGRTYEQYF.

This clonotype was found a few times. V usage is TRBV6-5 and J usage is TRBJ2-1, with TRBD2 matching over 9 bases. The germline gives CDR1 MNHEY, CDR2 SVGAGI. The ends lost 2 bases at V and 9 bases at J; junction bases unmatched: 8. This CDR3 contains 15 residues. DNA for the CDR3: TGTGCCAGCAGTTACATAGCGGGAGTTCGGGTTGAGCAGTTCTTC. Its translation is CASSYIAGVRVEQFF.

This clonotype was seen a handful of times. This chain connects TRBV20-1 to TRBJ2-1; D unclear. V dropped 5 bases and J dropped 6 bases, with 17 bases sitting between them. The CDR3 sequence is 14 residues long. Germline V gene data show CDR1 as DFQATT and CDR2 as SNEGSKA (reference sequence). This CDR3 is CSALAPRNPNEQFF. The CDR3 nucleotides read TGCAGTGCTCTGGCTCCCCGTAATCCCAATGAGCAGTTCTTC.

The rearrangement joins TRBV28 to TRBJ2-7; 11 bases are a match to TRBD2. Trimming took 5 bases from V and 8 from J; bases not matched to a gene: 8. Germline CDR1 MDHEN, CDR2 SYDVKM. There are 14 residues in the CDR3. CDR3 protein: CASSPWASGRKQYF. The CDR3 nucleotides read TGTGCCAGCAGTCCCTGGGCTAGCGGGAGGAAGCAGTACTTC.

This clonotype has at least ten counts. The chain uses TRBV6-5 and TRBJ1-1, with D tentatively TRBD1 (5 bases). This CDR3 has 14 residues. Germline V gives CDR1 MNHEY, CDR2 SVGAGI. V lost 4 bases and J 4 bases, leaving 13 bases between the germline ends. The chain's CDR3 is CASSSRERSTEAFF. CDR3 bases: TGTGCCAGCAGTTCCAGGGAAAGGAGCACTGAAGCTTTCTTT.

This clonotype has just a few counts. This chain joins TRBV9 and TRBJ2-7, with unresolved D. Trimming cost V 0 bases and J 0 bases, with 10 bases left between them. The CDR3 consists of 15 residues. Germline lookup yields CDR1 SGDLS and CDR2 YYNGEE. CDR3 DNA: TGTGCCAGCAGCGTAGCGAGCGATCACTCCTACGAGCAGTACTTC. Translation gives CASSVASDHSYEQYF.

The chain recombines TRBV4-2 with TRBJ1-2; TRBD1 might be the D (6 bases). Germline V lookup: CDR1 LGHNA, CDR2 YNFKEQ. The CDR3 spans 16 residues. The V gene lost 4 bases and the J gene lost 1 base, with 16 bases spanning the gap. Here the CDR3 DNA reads TGTGCCAGCAGCCTCGATCGGGCAGGGGATAACTATGGCTACACCTTC. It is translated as CASSLDRAGDNYGYTF.

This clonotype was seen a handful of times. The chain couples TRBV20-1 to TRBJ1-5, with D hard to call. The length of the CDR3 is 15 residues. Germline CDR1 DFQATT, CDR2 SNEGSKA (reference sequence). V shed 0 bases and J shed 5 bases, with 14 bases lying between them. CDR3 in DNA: TGCAGTGCTAGAGACCGGGGTTCTCCCTATCAGCCCCAGCATTTT. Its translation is CSARDRGSPYQPQHF.

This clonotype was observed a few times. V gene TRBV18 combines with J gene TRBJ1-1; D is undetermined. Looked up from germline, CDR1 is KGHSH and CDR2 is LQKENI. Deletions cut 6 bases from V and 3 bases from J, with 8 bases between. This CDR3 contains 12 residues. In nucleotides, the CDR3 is TGTGCCAGCTCTACGGGTGACACTGAAGCTTTCTTT. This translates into CASSTGDTEAFF.

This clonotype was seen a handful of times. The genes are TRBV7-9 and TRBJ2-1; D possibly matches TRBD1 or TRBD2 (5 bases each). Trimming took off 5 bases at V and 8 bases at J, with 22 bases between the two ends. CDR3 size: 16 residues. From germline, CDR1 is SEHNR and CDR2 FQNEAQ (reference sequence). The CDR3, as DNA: TGTGCCAGCAGCATTCCCGTGGGGCCGAGGGTCGATGAGCAGTTCTTC. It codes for CASSIPVGPRVDEQFF.

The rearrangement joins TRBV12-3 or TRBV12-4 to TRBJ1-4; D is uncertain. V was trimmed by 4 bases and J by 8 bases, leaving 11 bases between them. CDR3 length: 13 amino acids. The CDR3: CASSSWVGEKLFF. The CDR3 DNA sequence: TGTGCCAGCAGTTCCTGGGTTGGCGAAAAACTGTTTTTT.

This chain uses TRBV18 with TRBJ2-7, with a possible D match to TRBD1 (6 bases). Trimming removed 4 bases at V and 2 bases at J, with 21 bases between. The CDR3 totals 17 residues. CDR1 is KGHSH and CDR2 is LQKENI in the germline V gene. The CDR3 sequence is CASSLLQTGDLTYEQYF. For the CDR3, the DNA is TGTGCCAGCTCACTCCTTCAGACAGGAGATCTAACCTACGAGCAGTACTTC.

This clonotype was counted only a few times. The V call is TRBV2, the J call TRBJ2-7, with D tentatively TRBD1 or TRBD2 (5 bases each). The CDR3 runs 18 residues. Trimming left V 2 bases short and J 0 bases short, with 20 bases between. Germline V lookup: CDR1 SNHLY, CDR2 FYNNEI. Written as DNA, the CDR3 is TGTGCCAGCAGTGAAACTTGGCCAGGGACCCACAGCTCCTACGAGCAGTACGTC. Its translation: CASSETWPGTHSSYEQYV.

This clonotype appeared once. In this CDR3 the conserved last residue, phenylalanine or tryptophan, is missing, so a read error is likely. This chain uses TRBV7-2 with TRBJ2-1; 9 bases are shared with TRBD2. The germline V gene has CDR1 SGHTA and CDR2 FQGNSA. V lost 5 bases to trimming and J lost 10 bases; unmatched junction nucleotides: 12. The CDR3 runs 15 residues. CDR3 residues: CASSPRPSGKGEQFL. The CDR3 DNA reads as TGTGCCAGCAGCCCCAGACCTAGCGGGAAAGGCGAGCAGTTCTTA.

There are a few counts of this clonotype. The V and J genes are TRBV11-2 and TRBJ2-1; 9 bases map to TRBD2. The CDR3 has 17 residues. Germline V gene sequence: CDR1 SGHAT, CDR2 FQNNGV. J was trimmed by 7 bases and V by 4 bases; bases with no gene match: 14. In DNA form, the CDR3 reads TGTGCCAGCAGCTACTCTATCGTAGCGGGGGTCCGGAATGAGCAGTTCTTC. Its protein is CASSYSIVAGVRNEQFF.

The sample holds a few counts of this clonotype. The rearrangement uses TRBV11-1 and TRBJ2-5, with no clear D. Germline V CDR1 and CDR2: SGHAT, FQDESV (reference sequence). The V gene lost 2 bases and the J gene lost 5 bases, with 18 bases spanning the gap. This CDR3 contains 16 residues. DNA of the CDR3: TGTGCCAGCAGCTTAAACCGGGCCCTCGGCGGCGAGACCCAGTACTTC. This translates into CASSLNRALGGETQYF.

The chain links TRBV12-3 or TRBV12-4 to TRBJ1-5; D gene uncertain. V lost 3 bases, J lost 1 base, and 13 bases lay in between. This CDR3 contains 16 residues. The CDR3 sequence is CASSLSGGASNQPQHF. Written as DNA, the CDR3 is TGTGCCAGCAGTTTGAGTGGAGGCGCCAGCAATCAGCCCCAGCATTTT.

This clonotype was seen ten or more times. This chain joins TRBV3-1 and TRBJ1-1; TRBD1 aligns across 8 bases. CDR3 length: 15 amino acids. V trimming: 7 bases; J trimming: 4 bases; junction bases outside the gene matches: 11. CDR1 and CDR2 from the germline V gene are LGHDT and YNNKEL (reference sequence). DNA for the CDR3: TGTGCCAGCAACCGGGGGACAGGTACGGGCACTGAAGCTTTCTTT. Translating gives CASNRGTGTGTEAFF.

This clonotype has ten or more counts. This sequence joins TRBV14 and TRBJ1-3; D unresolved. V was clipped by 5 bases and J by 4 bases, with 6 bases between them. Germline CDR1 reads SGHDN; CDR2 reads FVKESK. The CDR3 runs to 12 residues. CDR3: CASSNTGNTIYF. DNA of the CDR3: TGTGCCAGCAGCAACACGGGAAACACCATATATTTT.

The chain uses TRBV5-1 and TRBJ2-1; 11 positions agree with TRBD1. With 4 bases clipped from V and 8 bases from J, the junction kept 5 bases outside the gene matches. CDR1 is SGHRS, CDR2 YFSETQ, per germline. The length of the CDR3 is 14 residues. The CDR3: CASSLGQGGDEQFF. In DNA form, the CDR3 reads TGCGCCAGCAGCCTGGGACAGGGGGGGGATGAGCAGTTCTTC.

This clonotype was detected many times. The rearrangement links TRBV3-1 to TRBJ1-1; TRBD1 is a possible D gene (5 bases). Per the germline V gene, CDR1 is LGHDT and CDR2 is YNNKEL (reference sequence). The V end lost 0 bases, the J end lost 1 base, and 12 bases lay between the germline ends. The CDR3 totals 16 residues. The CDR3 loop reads CASSQDSGLKNTEAFF. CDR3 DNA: TGTGCCAGCAGCCAAGATTCGGGACTCAAGAACACTGAAGCTTTCTTT. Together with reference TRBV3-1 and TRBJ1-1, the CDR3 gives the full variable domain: DTAVSQTPKYLVTQMGNDKSIKCEQNLGHDTMYWYKQDSKKFLKIMFSYNNKELIINETVPNRFSPKSPDKAHLNLHINSLELGDSAVYFCASSQDSGLKNTEAFFGQGTRLTVV.

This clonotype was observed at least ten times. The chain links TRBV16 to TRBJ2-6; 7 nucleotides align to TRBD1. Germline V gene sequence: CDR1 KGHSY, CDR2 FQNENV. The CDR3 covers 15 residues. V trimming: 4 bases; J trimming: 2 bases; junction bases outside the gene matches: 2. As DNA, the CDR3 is TGTGCCAGCAGCCCTACAGGGGCTGGGGCCAACGTCCTGACTTTC. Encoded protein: CASSPTGAGANVLTF. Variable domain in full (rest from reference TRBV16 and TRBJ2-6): GEEVAQTPKHLVRGEGQKAKLYCAPIKGHSYVFWYQQVLKNEFKFLISFQNENVFDETGMPKERFSAKCLPNSPCSLEIQATKLEDSAVYFCASSPTGAGANVLTFGAGSRLTVL.

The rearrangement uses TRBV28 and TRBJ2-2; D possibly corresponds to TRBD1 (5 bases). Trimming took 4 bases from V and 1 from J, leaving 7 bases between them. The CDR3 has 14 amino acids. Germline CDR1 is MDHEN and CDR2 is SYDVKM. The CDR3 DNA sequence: TGTGCCAGCAGTTCCACAGGGAACACCGGGGAGCTGTTTTTT. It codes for CASSSTGNTGELFF.

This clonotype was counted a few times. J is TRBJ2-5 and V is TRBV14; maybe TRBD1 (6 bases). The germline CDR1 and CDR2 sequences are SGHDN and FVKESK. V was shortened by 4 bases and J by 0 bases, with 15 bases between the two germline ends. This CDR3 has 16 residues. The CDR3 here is CASSRSDRQYQETQYF. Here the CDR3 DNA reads TGTGCCAGCAGCCGATCCGACAGGCAGTACCAAGAGACCCAGTACTTC.

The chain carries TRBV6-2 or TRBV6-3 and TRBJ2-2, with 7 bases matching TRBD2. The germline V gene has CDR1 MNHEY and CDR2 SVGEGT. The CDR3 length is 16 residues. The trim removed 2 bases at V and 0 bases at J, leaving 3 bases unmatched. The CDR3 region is CASSYGAGANTGELFF. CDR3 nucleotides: TGTGCCAGCAGTTACGGGGCGGGGGCGAACACCGGGGAGCTGTTTTTT.